This is a list of T cell receptor beta chains from one sample in a study of T cells after yellow fever vaccination. TCRdb fed the 5' RACE reads into MiXCR, producing one record per CDR3 protein. The sample holds about 32,000 distinct CDR3 sequences, less than 8% seen once. This specimen was PBMCs, either bulk or a sorted T-cell subset (CD4+, CD8+, memory, or dextramer-sorted; not recorded which), taken on the day of the first yellow fever vaccination. The receptors were sampled from a man between 18 and 35 years old who received the YFV17D yellow fever vaccine. The CDR3 runs from the conserved cysteine through the conserved F or W. The D gene is left open where the match is weak. Clone size is not always given. Where it is, it says once, few, many or a class for expanded clones.

size: many
V: TRBV6-6
J: TRBJ2-4
D: .
CDR3: CASSYGILNIQYF
DNA: TGTGCCAGCAGTTATGGCATTTTAAACATTCAGTACTTC

size: many
V: TRBV6-4
J: TRBJ2-5
D: TRBD2
CDR3: CASRSTRKLAGEKQETQYF
DNA: TGTGCCAGTCGATCCACCCGAAAACTAGCGGGGGAAAAACAAGAGACCCAGTACTTC

size: .
V: TRBV21-1
J: TRBJ2-1
D: .
CDR3: CASSPWGVTLANEQFF
DNA: TGTGCCAGCAGCCCCTGGGGGGTGACGCTAGCAAATGAGCAGTTCTTC

size: many
V: TRBV7-2
J: TRBJ2-1
D: TRBD2
CDR3: CASRSGTSGYNEQFF
DNA: TGTGCCAGCAGGTCCGGGACTAGCGGCTACAATGAGCAGTTCTTC

size: many
V: TRBV6-1
J: TRBJ2-7
D: TRBD1
CDR3: CASSEEEGTGSHEQYF
DNA: TGTGCCAGCAGTGAAGAAGAGGGGACAGGGTCGCACGAGCAGTACTTC

size: .
V: TRBV11-2
J: TRBJ1-6
D: .
CDR3: CASSSYRETPLHF
DNA: TGTGCCAGCAGCTCTTACAGGGAAACACCCCTCCACTTT

size: many
V: TRBV5-1
J: TRBJ2-1
D: .
CDR3: CASSLAAGNSYNEQFF
DNA: TGCGCCAGCAGCTTGGCAGCTGGAAACTCCTACAATGAGCAGTTCTTC

size: many
V: TRBV20-1
J: TRBJ2-5
D: .
CDR3: CSARDVGGQETQYF
DNA: TGCAGTGCTAGAGATGTGGGGGGACAAGAGACCCAGTACTTC

size: many
V: TRBV6-4
J: TRBJ2-5
D: TRBD1
CDR3: CASSDGTGGRETQYF
DNA: TGTGCCAGCAGTGATGGGACAGGGGGCCGAGAGACCCAGTACTTC

size: many
V: TRBV7-2
J: TRBJ2-2
D: .
CDR3: CASSLFQGGTGELFF
DNA: TGTGCCAGCAGCTTATTCCAAGGGGGGACCGGGGAGCTGTTTTTT

size: .
V: TRBV7-7
J: TRBJ2-5
D: .
CDR3: CASSLGARETQYF
DNA: TGTGCTAGCAGCCTGGGGGCGCGAGAGACCCAGTACTTC

size: many
V: TRBV30
J: TRBJ2-7
D: .
CDR3: CAWSVRQNYEQYF
DNA: TGTGCCTGGAGTGTACGGCAGAACTACGAGCAGTACTTC

size: few
V: TRBV13
J: TRBJ2-2
D: .
CDR3: CASSPGGMPGELFF
DNA: TGTGCCAGCAGCCCCGGTGGGATGCCCGGGGAGCTGTTTTTT

size: many
V: TRBV5-1
J: TRBJ2-1
D: .
CDR3: CASSLQGGDEQFF
DNA: TGCGCCAGCAGCTTACAGGGGGGGGATGAGCAGTTCTTC

size: .
V: TRBV6-1
J: TRBJ2-6
D: TRBD2
CDR3: CASSERSGGPTGANVLTF
DNA: TGTGCCAGCAGTGAACGGAGCGGGGGGCCAACTGGGGCCAACGTCCTGACTTTC

size: many
V: TRBV11-3
J: TRBJ2-2
D: .
CDR3: CASSRLGELFF
DNA: TGTGCCAGCAGCCGGCTCGGGGAGCTGTTTTTT

size: .
V: TRBV5-1
J: TRBJ2-2
D: TRBD1
CDR3: CASTVQGGGELFF
DNA: TGCGCCAGCACCGTACAGGGGGGCGGGGAGCTGTTTTTT

size: many
V: TRBV5-5
J: TRBJ1-2
D: .
CDR3: CASSRGGANYGYTF
DNA: TGTGCCAGCAGCCGGGGAGGTGCGAACTATGGCTACACCTTC

size: many
V: TRBV15
J: TRBJ2-7
D: .
CDR3: CATSRVMAGRTGEQYF
DNA: TGTGCCACCAGCAGAGTAATGGCAGGGCGAACTGGCGAGCAGTACTTC

size: many
V: TRBV24-1
J: TRBJ2-5
D: TRBD2
CDR3: CATSSGAGGLQETQYF
DNA: TGTGCCACCTCTTCGGGAGCGGGGGGCCTCCAAGAGACCCAGTACTTC

size: few
V: TRBV7-9
J: TRBJ1-1
D: .
CDR3: CASSLGGQGGAAFF
DNA: TGTGCCAGCAGCTTAGGTGGCCAGGGTGGAGCAGCTTTCTTT

size: .
V: TRBV20-1
J: TRBJ2-1
D: TRBD2
CDR3: CSANGLAGINEQFF
DNA: TGCAGTGCCAACGGGCTAGCGGGGATCAATGAGCAGTTCTTC

size: many
V: TRBV2
J: TRBJ2-3
D: .
CDR3: CASNRQTDTQYF
DNA: TGTGCCAGCAACCGACAGACAGATACGCAGTATTTT

size: .
V: TRBV25-1
J: TRBJ2-5
D: .
CDR3: CASSDRAVRTQYF
DNA: TGTGCCAGCAGTGACCGGGCCGTGCGGACCCAGTACTTC

size: .
V: TRBV11-2
J: TRBJ2-2
D: TRBD2
CDR3: CASSFQAGGVGELFF
DNA: TGTGCCAGCAGCTTTCAGGCGGGGGGAGTCGGGGAGCTGTTTTTT

size: few
V: TRBV7-2
J: TRBJ2-7
D: TRBD2
CDR3: CASSLQTSGTNYEQYF
DNA: TGTGCCAGCAGCCTCCAGACTAGCGGGACCAACTACGAGCAGTACTTC

size: .
V: TRBV7-2
J: TRBJ2-1
D: .
CDR3: CASSSRGGGKLQEQFF
DNA: TGTGCCAGCAGCTCCCGAGGGGGGGGGAAGTTGCAGGAGCAGTTCTTC

size: many
V: TRBV5-4
J: TRBJ2-3
D: TRBD1
CDR3: CASSADFWDRLGNTQYF
DNA: TGTGCCAGCAGCGCTGACTTCTGGGACAGGTTGGGGAATACGCAGTATTTT

size: many
V: TRBV12-3/TRBV12-4
J: TRBJ1-5
D: TRBD1
CDR3: CASTIDRVSPQHF
DNA: TGTGCCAGCACAATAGACAGGGTATCGCCCCAGCATTTT

size: few
V: TRBV6-1
J: TRBJ2-5
D: TRBD2
CDR3: CASRGLAGPGAQYF
DNA: TGTGCCAGTCGGGGGCTAGCGGGTCCCGGAGCCCAGTACTTC

size: many
V: TRBV6-5
J: TRBJ1-2
D: TRBD1
CDR3: CASSWTGDYGYTF
DNA: TGTGCCAGCAGTTGGACAGGGGACTATGGCTACACCTTC

size: few
V: TRBV7-3
J: TRBJ1-1
D: TRBD1
CDR3: CASSPGNSGGYTEAFF
DNA: TGTGCCAGCAGTCCCGGGAATTCAGGGGGCTACACTGAAGCTTTCTTT

size: many
V: TRBV20-1
J: TRBJ2-5
D: .
CDR3: CSARGSTVWETQYF
DNA: TGCAGTGCTAGAGGGTCGACGGTTTGGGAGACCCAGTACTTC

size: many
V: TRBV20-1
J: TRBJ2-1
D: TRBD2
CDR3: CSARYQSSGGNEQFF
DNA: TGCAGTGCTAGATATCAGTCTAGCGGGGGCAATGAGCAGTTCTTC

size: many
V: TRBV15
J: TRBJ1-5
D: .
CDR3: CATSREWAVPFNQPQHF
DNA: TGTGCCACCAGCAGAGAATGGGCCGTTCCGTTCAATCAGCCCCAGCATTTT

size: many
V: TRBV25-1
J: TRBJ2-3
D: .
CDR3: CASSPGTHMGFGDTQYF
DNA: TGTGCCAGCAGCCCCGGGACTCATATGGGGTTTGGTGATACGCAGTATTTT

size: many
V: TRBV7-6
J: TRBJ1-1
D: .
CDR3: CASSLNGAEAFF
DNA: TGTGCCAGCAGCCTAAACGGGGCGGAGGCTTTCTTT

size: .
V: TRBV12-3/TRBV12-4
J: TRBJ1-1
D: .
CDR3: CASSLAGWGVVETEAFF
DNA: TGTGCCAGCAGCCTCGCGGGCTGGGGAGTTGTGGAAACTGAAGCTTTCTTT

size: many
V: TRBV12-3/TRBV12-4
J: TRBJ1-1
D: .
CDR3: CASSLQVFNTEAFF
DNA: TGTGCCAGCAGTTTGCAGGTTTTCAACACTGAAGCTTTCTTT

size: .
V: TRBV30
J: TRBJ2-6
D: .
CDR3: CAWSVRGVNVLTF
DNA: TGTGCCTGGAGTGTACGTGGGGTCAACGTCCTGACTTTC

size: many
V: TRBV27
J: TRBJ1-3
D: TRBD1
CDR3: CASSERQGFSGNTIYF
DNA: TGTGCCAGCAGTGAACGACAGGGATTCTCTGGAAACACCATATATTTT

size: many
V: TRBV4-1
J: TRBJ2-2
D: .
CDR3: CASSAKFSASTGELFF
DNA: TGCGCCAGCAGCGCCAAATTTAGCGCGAGCACCGGGGAGCTGTTTTTT